This T cell receptor (beta chain) was sequenced during a study of T cells after yellow fever vaccination. The length of the CDR3 is 16 residues. Germline assignment: CDR1 MGHRA and CDR2 YSYEKL. V shed 4 bases and J shed 4 bases, with 16 bases lying between them. TCRdb re-derived calls from the 5' RACE reads in MiXCR, one entry per CDR3 protein. The sample has 150,000 to 200,000 distinct CDR3 sequences; roughly 9% are singletons. This sequence was found in a man aged 18 to 35 who received the YFV17D yellow fever vaccine. The chain combines TRBV4-1 with TRBJ2-2; D might be TRBD2 (5 bases). The source material was CD8+ T cells sorted from PBMCs, sampled 45 days after the yellow fever booster vaccination. The CDR3 here is CASSRGRGRSTGELFF. For the CDR3, the DNA is TGCGCCAGCAGCCGCGGAAGAGGGCGATCCACCGGGGAGCTGTTTTTT.